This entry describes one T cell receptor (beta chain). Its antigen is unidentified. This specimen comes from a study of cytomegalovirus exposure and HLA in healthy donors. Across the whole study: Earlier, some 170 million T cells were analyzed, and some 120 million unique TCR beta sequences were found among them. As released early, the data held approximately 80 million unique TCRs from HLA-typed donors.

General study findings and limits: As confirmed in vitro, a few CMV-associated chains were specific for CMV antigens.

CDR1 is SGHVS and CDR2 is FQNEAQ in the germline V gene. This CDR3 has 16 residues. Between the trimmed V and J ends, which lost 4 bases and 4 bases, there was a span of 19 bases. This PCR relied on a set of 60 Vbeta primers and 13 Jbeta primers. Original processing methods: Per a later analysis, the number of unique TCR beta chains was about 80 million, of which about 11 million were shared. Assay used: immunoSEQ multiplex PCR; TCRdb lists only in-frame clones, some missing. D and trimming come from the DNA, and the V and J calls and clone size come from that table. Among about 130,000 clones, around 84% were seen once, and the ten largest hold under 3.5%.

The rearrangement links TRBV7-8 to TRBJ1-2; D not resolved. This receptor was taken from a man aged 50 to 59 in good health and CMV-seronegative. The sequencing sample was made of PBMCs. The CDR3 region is CASSSEAASSPYGYTF. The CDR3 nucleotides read TGTGCCAGCAGCTCCGAGGCGGCCTCTAGTCCCTATGGCTACACCTTC.